Sequencing of this T cell receptor beta chain was carried out in a study of shared clonotypes between healthy human individuals. Deletions cut 0 bases from V and 3 bases from J, with 10 bases between. Germline assignment: CDR1 SGHRS and CDR2 YFSETQ. The CDR3 is 14 residues long. The repertoire was sequenced with immunoSEQ multiplex PCR; TCRdb's copy has only in-frame clones and lacks some. In the table there are around 2.5 million clones, under 95% of which are singletons. The sequenced sample consisted of naive CD4+ T cells from PBMCs. Subset of the sample: CD45RA+ positively selected. The receptor comes from a man aged 18 to 29 in good health. Some clones in this sample may be carry-over from other donors' samples. The chain has TRBV5-1 and TRBJ2-7; unclear D gene. This chain's CDR3 is CASSLGVGLYEQYF. The CDR3 DNA is TGCGCCAGCAGCTTGGGGGTAGGTCTCTACGAGCAGTACTTC.